This entry features one TCR beta chain sequence. This entry comes from a study of blood T cells in healthy people across ages. With a J-beta primer mix and a sample-barcoded 5' primer, a second PCR ran about 7 to 11 cycles. Via MiXCR, TCRdb re-called the 5' RACE reads, giving one row per CDR3 protein. This sample yields 780,000 or so distinct CDR3 sequences, of which approximately 25% are seen a single time; roughly 3.5% belongs to the top ten. V shed 5 bases, J shed 5 bases, and the junction held 12 bases outside the gene matches. CDR3 length: 15 amino acids. CDR1 is SGHTA and CDR2 is FQGNSA in the germline V gene. These data also featured in a second study, about T cells of mothers and their children.

The chain has TRBV7-2 and TRBJ2-7, with 7 bases fitting TRBD2. Input material: blood. This clonotype was sampled from a boy aged 5 to 17 in good health. The chain's CDR3 is CASSPRGGEVHEQYF. CDR3 sequence (DNA): TGTGCCAGCAGCCCGAGGGGAGGGGAGGTCCACGAGCAGTACTTC.